This entry concerns a single T cell receptor beta chain. No antigen is known for it. The data were taken from a study of blood T cells in healthy people across ages. Study results and caveats: Measured against age, TCR beta diversity per million T cells decreased in a roughly linear manner. In these data, TCR beta diversity tracked strongly with naive T cell percentage.

Together with a sample-barcoded 5' primer, a J-beta primer mix was included in a second PCR lasting about 7 to 11 cycles. From each sample, at least 2.5 million paired-end reads containing CDR3 were obtained. From the 5' RACE reads, TCRdb called clonotypes with MiXCR, one entry per CDR3 protein. The data show approximately 810,000 distinct CDR3 sequences, around 30% seen once. Researchers report isolating at least 7 million PBMCs per sample. The material sequenced was blood. The receptor was isolated from a woman aged 80 or over in good health.

In nucleotides, the CDR3 is TGTGCCAGCAGCCAGGACAAGGACTATGGCTACACCTTC. As protein: CASSQDKDYGYTF. The V call is TRBV7-2, the J call TRBJ1-2; possibly TRBD1 for D (5 bases). Trimming cost V 5 bases and J 3 bases, with 10 bases left between them. This CDR3 has 13 amino acids. CDR1 and CDR2 from the germline V gene are SGHTA and FQGNSA.